Listed below are T cell receptor beta chains from one sample, sequenced in a study of blood T cell repertoires in COVID-19. Assay: immunoSEQ multiplex PCR; the TCRdb copy retains only in-frame clones and omits some. Among around 270,000 clones listed, around 83% were seen once. Material for sequencing was peripheral blood. The receptor source for this set is a middle-aged woman who had recovered from COVID-19. CDR3s leave out the opening cysteine and the closing phenylalanine or tryptophan. The D gene is left open where the match is weak. Size is omitted from some rows. Given values are once, few, many or a class for expanded clones.

V gene: TRBV25-1
D gene: -
clone size: -
CDR3 protein: ASSEHGVTDTQY

V gene: TRBV2
D gene: TRBD1
clone size: -
CDR3 protein: ASSADRVSNQPQH

V gene: TRBV19
D gene: TRBD1
clone size: -
CDR3 protein: ASSKQGALTEAF

V gene: TRBV24-1
D gene: TRBD1
clone size: -
CDR3 protein: ATAGTGGGDQPQH

V gene: TRBV28
D gene: -
clone size: -
CDR3 protein: ASRSGAGTEAF

V gene: TRBV11-3
D gene: -
clone size: -
CDR3 protein: ASSSQGSEQY

V gene: TRBV4-2
D gene: -
clone size: -
CDR3 protein: ASSQGAWVPEAF

V gene: TRBV30
D gene: -
clone size: -
CDR3 protein: ACPSRTGGQPEQF

V gene: TRBV18
D gene: -
clone size: -
CDR3 protein: ASSPRVTGQNEQF

V gene: TRBV27
D gene: -
clone size: -
CDR3 protein: ASQTYNSPLH

V gene: TRBV2
D gene: TRBD2
clone size: -
CDR3 protein: ANARAGAYEQY

V gene: TRBV21-1
D gene: -
clone size: -
CDR3 protein: ASSNGTVDTGELF

V gene: TRBV7-2
D gene: -
clone size: few
CDR3 protein: ASSLSRISGGAPHEQY

V gene: TRBV28
D gene: -
clone size: few
CDR3 protein: ASSLEPGNYGYT

V gene: TRBV5-4
D gene: -
clone size: -
CDR3 protein: ASSLLFDSAEQF

V gene: TRBV5-4
D gene: -
clone size: many
CDR3 protein: ASSRGGEGGELF

V gene: TRBV12-3/TRBV12-4
D gene: TRBD1
clone size: -
CDR3 protein: ASSRDRGQPQH

V gene: TRBV5-1
D gene: -
clone size: -
CDR3 protein: ASSPQGNTEAF

V gene: TRBV2
D gene: -
clone size: once
CDR3 protein: ASNLQGGDQPQH

V gene: TRBV5-6
D gene: -
clone size: -
CDR3 protein: ASSFVYNEQF

V gene: TRBV2
D gene: TRBD2
clone size: -
CDR3 protein: ASKPHSGGGQETQY

V gene: TRBV2
D gene: -
clone size: -
CDR3 protein: ASSHDRQIGNEQF

V gene: TRBV12-3/TRBV12-4
D gene: TRBD1
clone size: -
CDR3 protein: ASRRTGTNEQF

V gene: TRBV24-1
D gene: -
clone size: -
CDR3 protein: ATSDFRPTNTGELF